These 29 T cell receptor beta chains originate from one sample sequenced in a study of neurological immune-mediated disorders. Using its own MiXCR run on the 5' RACE reads, TCRdb lists one record per CDR3 protein. The sample consists of 70,000 to 95,000 distinct CDR3 sequences, roughly an eighth of them appearing once. Time point defined: longitudinal time-point 2. Input material: PBMCs. The receptors shown here come from a female donor with HTLV-1-associated myelopathy (HAM/TSP).

This clonotype appeared many times. As DNA, the CDR3 is TGCAGTGCTAGAGATCCGGGCAGGGGGTCCACAGATACGCAGTATTTT. Translated: CSARDPGRGSTDTQYF. The J gene is TRBJ2-3, the V gene TRBV20-1, with 7 bases fitting TRBD1. This CDR3 region has 16 residues. CDR1 and CDR2 (germline): DFQATT, SNEGSKA (reference sequence). Trimming at V came to 0 bases and at J to 2 bases, leaving 8 bases not matched to a gene.

Ten or more counts support this clonotype. This chain links TRBV5-1 with TRBJ2-1; a weak D match, TRBD2 (6 bases). Germline assignment: CDR1 SGHRS and CDR2 YFSETQ. This CDR3 is 16 amino acids long. Trimming pared 4 bases from V and 0 bases from J, leaving 14 bases between. CDR3 region: CASSLRGAGSYNEQFF. The CDR3 coding sequence is TGCGCCAGCAGCCTACGGGGAGCGGGCTCCTACAATGAGCAGTTCTTC.

This clonotype was seen many times. This sequence joins TRBV6-1 and TRBJ2-7, with unresolved D. CDR1 is MNHNS, CDR2 SASEGT, per germline. CDR3 length equals 13 residues. With 3 bases removed from V and 3 bases from J, the gap between germline ends came to 9 bases. CDR3 residues: CASSDRGGYEQYF. The CDR3 DNA follows: TGTGCCAGCAGTGACCGTGGCGGCTACGAGCAGTACTTC.

In this sample, this clonotype turned up many times. This chain links TRBV9 with TRBJ2-5, with D perhaps TRBD1 or TRBD2 (5 bases each). This CDR3 has 14 residues. Germline lookup yields CDR1 SGDLS and CDR2 YYNGEE. Trimming stripped 0 bases from V and 5 bases from J, with 11 bases between. The chain's CDR3 is CASSVGGTQETQYF. CDR3 coding DNA: TGTGCCAGCAGCGTAGGAGGGACCCAGGAGACCCAGTACTTC.

This clonotype occurred a few times. Here the CDR3 DNA reads TGCGCCAGCAGCTTAACCGGGACAGAGGTTACCGGGGAGCTGTTTTTT. Translating gives CASSLTGTEVTGELFF. The V and J genes are TRBV5-1 and TRBJ2-2; 7 nucleotides align to TRBD1. The CDR3 sequence is 16 residues long. The V segment lost 2 bases and the J segment 5 bases; nucleotides outside the gene matches: 9. The germline V gene encodes CDR1 SGHRS and CDR2 YFSETQ. Drawing the rest from reference TRBV5-1 and TRBJ2-2, the complete variable domain is KAGVTQTPRYLIKTRGQQVTLSCSPISGHRSVSWYQQTPGQGLQFLFEYFSETQRNKGNFPGRFSGRQFSNSRSEMNVSTLELGDSALYLCASSLTGTEVTGELFFGEGSRLTVL.

Regarding this clonotype: A clone one base away is much larger, so this may be a read error. In DNA, the CDR3 is TGTGCCATCAGTGATACAGTGGGACAGAGCTCCTATAATTCACCCCTCAACTTT. It yields the protein CAISDTVGQSSYNSPLNF. The chain uses TRBV10-3 and TRBJ1-6, with 7 bases matching TRBD1. Germline-derived CDR1 and CDR2 are ENHRY and SYGVKD. This CDR3 spans 18 amino acids.

A single count supports this clonotype. A read error may explain this, as a much larger clone is one base away. This rearrangement joins TRBV12-5 to TRBJ2-7; TRBD1 matches at 12 bases. The CDR3 has 14 amino acids. CDR1 and CDR2 from the germline V gene are LGHNT and FRNRAP. Unmatched junction bases numbered 5, after V lost 4 bases and J lost 7 bases. The CDR3 loop is CASGSGQGAREQYF. The CDR3 DNA is TGTGCTAGTGGTTCGGGACAGGGGGCGAGAGAGCAGTACTTC.

The sample holds many counts of this clonotype. This chain connects TRBV4-1 to TRBJ2-1; D call uncertain. The V gene lost 0 bases and the J gene lost 6 bases, with 6 bases spanning the gap. The CDR3 spans 13 residues. The germline V gene has CDR1 MGHRA and CDR2 YSYEKL. This CDR3 reads CASSQDPSNEQFF. The CDR3 nucleotides read TGCGCCAGCAGCCAAGATCCGTCCAATGAGCAGTTCTTC.

This clonotype has a count of ten or more. In DNA, the CDR3 is TGCGCCAGCAGCTTGAGTGAGACCCAGTACTTC. As protein: CASSLSETQYF. The gene calls are TRBV5-1 and TRBJ2-5; D unresolved. V was pared by 1 base and J by 5 bases, with 3 bases between. CDR1 and CDR2 from the germline V gene are SGHRS and YFSETQ. CDR3 length equals 11 residues.

This clonotype was recorded many times. V is TRBV28 and J is TRBJ1-5; the D is unclear. Germline lookup yields CDR1 MDHEN and CDR2 SYDVKM. Trimming removed 2 bases at V and 0 bases at J, with 5 bases between. The CDR3 is 14 amino acids. CDR3 bases: TGTGCCAGCAGTTTAATTGGTAGCAATCAGCCCCAGCATTTT. Protein product: CASSLIGSNQPQHF. Full variable domain (remainder filled in from reference TRBV28 and TRBJ1-5): DVKVTQSSRYLVKRTGEKVFLECVQDMDHENMFWYRQDPGLGLRLIYFSYDVKMKEKGDIPEGYSVSREKKERFSLILESASTNQTSMYLCASSLIGSNQPQHFGDGTRLSIL.

This clonotype was recorded at least ten times. This chain connects TRBV11-2 to TRBJ1-2; D uncertain. The CDR3 totals 15 residues. CDR1 and CDR2 (germline): SGHAT, FQNNGV. Trimming stripped 0 bases from V and 4 bases from J, with 12 bases between. CDR3 region: CASSLEYGRGYGYTF. The CDR3 region has the DNA TGTGCCAGCAGCTTAGAGTACGGACGGGGCTATGGCTACACCTTC.

This clonotype was seen more than once but under ten times. The chain carries TRBV10-3 and TRBJ1-5; D might be TRBD1 (5 bases). The CDR3 has 14 amino acids. Germline assignment: CDR1 ENHRY and CDR2 SYGVKD. The germline V and J ends were trimmed by 8 bases and 3 bases, with 14 bases remaining between them. The CDR3: CAIRQDGANQPQHF. For the CDR3, the DNA is TGTGCCATCCGGCAGGACGGGGCCAATCAGCCCCAGCATTTT.

This clonotype was seen repeatedly, ten times or more. The genes are TRBV20-1 and TRBJ2-7; D unresolved. From germline, CDR1 is DFQATT and CDR2 SNEGSKA (reference sequence). The CDR3 covers 13 residues. V gave up 6 bases and J gave up 5 bases, with 17 bases separating them. In DNA form, the CDR3 reads TGCAGTGCCCCCCGCCCTGGAGCTGACGAGCAGTACTTC. Translating gives CSAPRPGADEQYF.

The CDR3 DNA is TGTGCCACCCTTCTCCCGGGACAGGGAGCTTTCTTT. It translates to CATLLPGQGAFF. The rearrangement uses TRBV24-1 and TRBJ1-1; TRBD1 agrees at 9 bases. This CDR3 has 12 amino acids. Trimming took 9 bases from V and 10 from J; bases not matched to a gene: 8. Germline V gives CDR1 KGHDR, CDR2 SFDVKD.

This clonotype has a count of ten or more. The chain recombines TRBV9 with TRBJ2-1; possible D gene TRBD1, 5 bases. CDR1 and CDR2 (germline): SGDLS, YYNGEE. The V and J ends lost 3 bases and 8 bases respectively, with 15 bases between them. This CDR3 comprises 14 residues. CDR3 DNA sequence: TGTGCCAGCAGCGAACTTACAGGCGTGCATGAGCAGTTCTTC. This translates into CASSELTGVHEQFF.

At least ten counts were recorded for this clonotype. V usage is TRBV12-3 or TRBV12-4 and J usage is TRBJ1-3; D remains ambiguous. The CDR3 sequence is 14 residues long. The germline V and J ends were trimmed by 1 base and 0 bases, with 4 bases remaining between them. This CDR3 is CASSLGTSGNTIYF. In nucleotides, the CDR3 is TGTGCCAGCAGTTTAGGGACCTCTGGAAACACCATATATTTT.

The table lists this clonotype with many counts. The J gene is TRBJ2-3, the V gene TRBV4-2, with D maybe TRBD2 (6 bases). The CDR3 sequence is 18 residues long. V lost 0 bases and J lost 3, with 19 bases in between. Germline V gene data show CDR1 as LGHNA and CDR2 as YNFKEQ. The CDR3, as DNA: TGTGCCAGCAGCCAAGATGGGGGGTCAGGGATTGGAACAGATACGCAGTATTTT. Amino acid sequence: CASSQDGGSGIGTDTQYF.

In the case of this clonotype: A read error may explain this, as a much larger clone is one base away. The chain links TRBV5-1 to TRBJ2-1; TRBD2 matches at 11 bases. V dropped 4 bases and J dropped 10; count of bases not matched to a gene: 10. The CDR3 sequence is 15 residues long. Germline CDR1 and CDR2: SGHRS and YFSETQ. In DNA form, the CDR3 reads TGCGCCAGCAGCCGTAGCGGGGGGGCCATGGAGGAGCAGTTCTTC. Its protein product is CASSRSGGAMEEQFF.

This clonotype was counted many times. The rearrangement uses TRBV28 and TRBJ2-3; tentative D call: TRBD1 (6 bases). This CDR3 is 12 amino acids long. Germline lookup yields CDR1 MDHEN and CDR2 SYDVKM. Trimming cost V 4 bases and J 11 bases, with 13 bases left between them. The CDR3 bases are TGTGCCAGCAGTTCGCTGGCAGGGGTGCAGTATTTT. Protein: CASSSLAGVQYF.

At least ten counts were recorded for this clonotype. The chain links TRBV5-1 to TRBJ1-1, with D maybe TRBD1 (5 bases). Germline values: CDR1 SGHRS, CDR2 YFSETQ. Trimming took off 2 bases at V and 5 bases at J, with 13 bases between the two ends. The CDR3 extends over 14 amino acids. CDR3 amino acids: CASSFLTGQTEAFF. For the CDR3, the DNA is TGCGCCAGCAGCTTCCTAACAGGTCAGACTGAAGCTTTCTTT. The full variable domain, in which reference TRBV5-1 and TRBJ1-1 provide the parts outside the CDR3, is KAGVTQTPRYLIKTRGQQVTLSCSPISGHRSVSWYQQTPGQGLQFLFEYFSETQRNKGNFPGRFSGRQFSNSRSEMNVSTLELGDSALYLCASSFLTGQTEAFFGQGTRLTVV.

This clonotype was observed once. Given a much more abundant clone one base away, this may be a read error. The chain's CDR3 is CASIYVGRHYEQYF. The CDR3 DNA reads as TGTGCCAGCATTTATGTCGGACGGCACTACGAGCAGTACTTC. V usage is TRBV12-3 or TRBV12-4 and J usage is TRBJ2-7; the D is unclear. The V gene lost 7 bases and the J gene lost 3 bases, with 16 bases spanning the gap. CDR3 length equals 14 residues.

This clonotype occurred a few times. The chain recombines TRBV6-5 with TRBJ2-3, with D uncertain. The CDR3 consists of 13 residues. Germline-derived CDR1 and CDR2 are MNHEY and SVGAGI. V was cut by 0 bases and J by 0 bases, with 1 base left in between. CDR3 in DNA: TGTGCCAGCAGTTACTCAAGCACAGATACGCAGTATTTT. It specifies CASSYSSTDTQYF.

There are a few counts of this clonotype. A much larger clonotype is one base distant, so this may be a read error. The rearrangement joins TRBV12-3 or TRBV12-4 to TRBJ2-7; D is undetermined. The CDR3 runs to 11 residues. CDR3: CANSLKDEQYF. The DNA of the CDR3 is TGTGCCAACAGTTTAAAGGACGAGCAGTACTTC.

This clonotype has a count of ten or more. Here the CDR3 reads CASSLGQTTTYEQYF. CDR3 sequence (DNA): TGCGCCAGCAGCTTGGGACAGACAACCACCTACGAGCAGTACTTC. The chain couples TRBV5-1 to TRBJ2-7, with D possibly being TRBD1 (5 bases). The CDR3 totals 15 residues. CDR1 and CDR2 (germline): SGHRS, YFSETQ. Trimming cost V 0 bases and J 2 bases, with 12 bases left between them.

The gene calls are TRBV27 and TRBJ1-2; possible D gene TRBD1, 6 bases. V lost 10 bases and J lost 4, with 13 bases in between. Germline V gene lookup returns CDR1 MNHEY and CDR2 SMNVEV (reference sequence). This CDR3 spans 12 amino acids. The DNA for the CDR3 is TGTGCCAACCCGAGAGGGGGCTATGGCTACACCTTC. This sequence encodes CANPRGGYGYTF.

The V call is TRBV7-9, the J call TRBJ2-5, with 9 bases identical to TRBD2. Germline CDR1 SEHNR, CDR2 FQNEAQ (reference sequence). The CDR3 has 15 residues. After removal of 5 bases from V and 5 bases from J, the junction contained 9 bases not matched to a gene. The CDR3 sequence: CASSPSGDLRETQYF. CDR3 nucleotide sequence: TGTGCCAGCAGCCCTAGCGGGGACCTCCGGGAGACCCAGTACTTC.

Turning to this clonotype: The germline gene is not matched at one end of the junction; a read error may be the cause. J is TRBJ2-2 and V is TRBV9, with D perhaps given as TRBD1 or TRBD2 (5 bases each). In germline, CDR1 is SGDLS, CDR2 YYNGEE. This CDR3 comprises 14 residues. For the CDR3, the DNA is TGTGCAAGCAGCGTTACAACGGACACCGGGGAGCAGTTTTTT. Encoded protein: CASSVTTDTGEQFF. The entire variable domain, with the rest obtained from reference TRBV9 and TRBJ2-2, is as follows: DSGVTQTPKHLITATGQRVTLRCSPRSGDLSVYWYQQSLDQGLQFLIQYYNGEERAKGNILERFSAQQFPDLHSELNLSSLELGDSALYFCASSVTTDTGEQFFGEGSRLTVL.

J is TRBJ2-7 and V is TRBV9, with TRBD2 matching over 11 bases. The germline gives CDR1 SGDLS, CDR2 YYNGEE. Trimming removed 0 bases from V and 2 bases from J; junction bases left unmatched: 4. The CDR3 runs to 16 residues. The CDR3 DNA follows: TGTGCCAGCAGCGTAGGCCTAGCGGGGGGAGCCTACGAGCAGTACTTC. Its translation: CASSVGLAGGAYEQYF.

This clonotype was seen repeatedly, ten times or more. The chain is built from TRBV28 and TRBJ2-7; D unresolved. The V gene lost 3 bases and the J gene lost 2 bases, with 11 bases spanning the gap. The CDR3 covers 14 residues. CDR1 is MDHEN and CDR2 is SYDVKM in the germline V gene. Here the CDR3 reads CASSFRSVPYEQYF. The CDR3 DNA sequence: TGTGCCAGCAGTTTTCGGTCTGTTCCCTACGAGCAGTACTTC. Based on the CDR3 plus reference TRBV28 and TRBJ2-7, the full variable domain is DVKVTQSSRYLVKRTGEKVFLECVQDMDHENMFWYRQDPGLGLRLIYFSYDVKMKEKGDIPEGYSVSREKKERFSLILESASTNQTSMYLCASSFRSVPYEQYFGPGTRLTVT.